Below, 22 T cell receptor beta chains from the same sample are listed, as sequenced in a study of cytomegalovirus exposure and HLA in healthy donors. A multiplex PCR was run with 60 Vbeta primers and 13 Jbeta primers. Clones were read by immunoSEQ multiplex PCR, and TCRdb kept only the in-frame ones, dropping some. The repertoire includes 99,000 or so clones, about 83% of them detected once, and approximately 15% sits in the top ten. Sequencing was done on a sample of PBMCs. These receptors all stem from a man between 60 and 75 years old in good health and CMV-seropositive.

This chain uses TRBV19 with TRBJ2-3; D perhaps matches TRBD2 (5 bases). Germline CDR1 LNHDA, CDR2 SQIVND (reference sequence). This CDR3 is 14 amino acids long. Trimming cost V 7 bases and J 1 base, with 12 bases left between them. The CDR3 coding sequence is TGTGCCAGTACCATACTAGGTCGCACAGATACGCAGTATTTT. This codes for CASTILGRTDTQYF.

The V call is TRBV29-1, the J call TRBJ2-7; no definite D call. V lost 2 bases to trimming and J lost 0 bases, with 8 bases between them. The CDR3 runs 13 residues. Germline lookup yields CDR1 SQVTM and CDR2 ANQGSEA. The CDR3 is CSVEIESSYEQYF. The DNA of the CDR3 is TGCAGCGTTGAAATCGAGTCCTCCTACGAGCAGTACTTC.

This sequence joins TRBV2 and TRBJ2-5; TRBD2 matches 15 bases. CDR3 length: 17 residues. V was pared by 4 bases and J by 1 base, with 4 bases of the junction left unmatched. CDR1 and CDR2 (germline): SNHLY, FYNNEI. The CDR3: CASSAGTSGGSQETQYF. The CDR3 coding sequence is TGTGCCAGCAGTGCGGGGACTAGCGGGGGGAGCCAAGAGACCCAGTACTTC.

The chain recombines TRBV19 with TRBJ2-7, with TRBD2 matching 15 bases. Germline values: CDR1 LNHDA, CDR2 SQIVND (reference sequence). Losses at the gene ends were 5 bases for V and 0 bases for J; bases not matched to a gene: 8. The CDR3 runs 18 residues. CDR3 coding DNA: TGTGCCAGTAGTGCCTCCGGGACTAGCGGGGGGAGCTCCTACGAGCAGTACTTC. Protein sequence: CASSASGTSGGSSYEQYF.

The rearrangement uses TRBV15 and TRBJ1-5; D unresolved. The CDR3 spans 13 residues. The ends were cut back, 0 bases at V and 7 bases at J, with 7 bases in the middle. The V gene's germline CDR1 is LNHNV and CDR2 YYDKDF (reference sequence). The CDR3 reads CATSRDPSQPQHF. CDR3 DNA sequence: TGTGCCACCAGCAGAGATCCAAGCCAGCCCCAGCATTTT.

A word on this clone: Other DNA sequences in this specimen translate into the identical CDR3. The chain employs TRBV5-1 and TRBJ1-1; 7 positions match TRBD1. CDR3 length: 13 amino acids. J gave up 0 bases and V 7 bases, and 3 bases lay outside the gene matches. The V gene's germline CDR1 is SGHRS and CDR2 YFSETQ. CDR3 amino acids: CASSTGLNTEAFF. The DNA of the CDR3 is TGCGCCAGCTCGACAGGGTTGAACACTGAAGCTTTCTTT.

This sequence joins TRBV9 and TRBJ2-2; 12 nucleotides match TRBD2. The germline V gene has CDR1 SGDLS and CDR2 YYNGEE. The CDR3 covers 15 residues. V lost 4 bases, J lost 4 bases, and 2 bases stayed unmatched. The CDR3 loop reads CASSRTSGVTGELFF. CDR3 sequence (DNA): TGTGCCAGCAGCAGGACTAGCGGGGTCACCGGGGAGCTGTTTTTT.

The chain employs TRBV7-9 and TRBJ2-5, with 8 bases identical to TRBD1. This CDR3 has 16 residues. The J segment lost 0 bases and the V segment lost 4 bases, leaving 7 bases of the junction unmatched. Germline CDR1 and CDR2: SEHNR and FQNEAQ (reference sequence). The CDR3 DNA is TGTGCCAGCAGCTCCCCGGACAGGGCGTACCAAGAGACCCAGTACTTC. Its translation is CASSSPDRAYQETQYF.

V and J are TRBV10-3 and TRBJ2-2; 7 bases match TRBD2. V was clipped by 6 bases and J by 6 bases; unmatched bases: 4. This CDR3 is 13 amino acids long. Germline V gene lookup returns CDR1 ENHRY and CDR2 SYGVKD. The CDR3 DNA sequence: TGTGCCATCAGGGGCGGGAGTCCCGGGGAGCTGTTTTTT. Protein sequence: CAIRGGSPGELFF.

The rearrangement uses TRBV10-3 and TRBJ2-3, with TRBD2 matching over 13 bases. CDR1 and CDR2 (germline): ENHRY, SYGVKD. Unmatched junction bases numbered 2, after V lost 2 bases and J lost 3 bases. The CDR3 is made up of 16 amino acids. CDR3 residues: CAISEGTSGATDTQYF. The CDR3, as DNA: TGTGCCATCAGTGAGGGGACTAGCGGGGCGACAGATACGCAGTATTTT.

This clone turned up a few times. The chain employs TRBV4-2 and TRBJ1-1; D remains ambiguous. In germline, CDR1 is LGHNA, CDR2 YNFKEQ. The V end lost 2 bases, the J end lost 9 bases, and 13 bases lay between the germline ends. This CDR3 is 13 amino acids long. CDR3 bases: TGTGCCAGCAGCCAACGGGAGGGCATTCAAGCTTTCTTT. It translates to CASSQREGIQAFF.

The chain employs TRBV7-2 and TRBJ2-7, with 7 positions matching TRBD1. The CDR3 sequence is 13 residues long. In germline, CDR1 is SGHTA, CDR2 FQGNSA. The trim removed 4 bases at V and 4 bases at J, leaving 4 bases unmatched. This chain's CDR3 is CASSSGQQYEQYF. The CDR3 DNA is TGTGCCAGCAGCTCGGGACAGCAGTACGAGCAGTACTTC.

The chain carries TRBV7-3 and TRBJ2-3, with 10 bases matching TRBD2. The CDR3 length is 15 residues. V shed 5 bases, J shed 3 bases, and the junction held 5 bases outside the gene matches. The germline V gene encodes CDR1 SGHTA and CDR2 FQGTGA. The CDR3 region has the DNA TGTGCCAGCAGCACTAGCGGGGTGTTGACAGATACGCAGTATTTT. Its protein is CASSTSGVLTDTQYF.

This chain joins TRBV5-1 and TRBJ2-3; 7 nucleotides agree with TRBD2. V lost 6 bases to trimming and J lost 5 bases; unmatched junction nucleotides: 15. Looked up from germline, CDR1 is SGHRS and CDR2 is YFSETQ. The CDR3 loop spans 16 amino acids. CDR3 sequence: CASNQLGRSGGDTQYF. CDR3 DNA: TGCGCCAGCAACCAGCTTGGACGCTCGGGGGGAGATACGCAGTATTTT.

The chain carries TRBV28 and TRBJ1-1; 8 nucleotides agree with TRBD1. Trimming cost V 2 bases and J 4 bases; bases outside gene matches: 9. From germline, CDR1 is MDHEN and CDR2 SYDVKM. The length of the CDR3 is 16 residues. The CDR3 loop is CASSLIGQGSSTEAFF. CDR3 DNA: TGTGCCAGCAGTTTAATTGGACAGGGTAGTAGCACTGAAGCTTTCTTT.

The chain is built from TRBV19 and TRBJ1-5; tentative D call: TRBD1 (6 bases). This CDR3 has 19 residues. V shed 4 bases and J shed 2 bases, with 24 bases lying between them. Germline V gene sequence: CDR1 LNHDA, CDR2 SQIVND (reference sequence). The CDR3 spells CASSSFGSGDARGNQPQHF. CDR3 nucleotides: TGTGCCAGTAGTAGTTTCGGGTCAGGGGATGCAAGGGGCAATCAGCCCCAGCATTTT. The whole variable domain, filled in from reference TRBV19 and TRBJ1-5, reads DGGITQSPKYLFRKEGQNVTLSCEQNLNHDAMYWYRQDPGQGLRLIYYSQIVNDFQKGDIAEGYSVSREKKESFPLTVTSAQKNPTAFYLCASSSFGSGDARGNQPQHFGDGTRLSIL.

The CDR3 bases are TGTGCCAGTAGTCACGGGACAGGCTACGAGCAGTACTTC. This gives the protein CASSHGTGYEQYF. The V gene is TRBV19, the J gene TRBJ2-7; TRBD1 agrees at 8 bases. CDR3 length: 13 residues. The J segment lost 3 bases and the V segment lost 5 bases, leaving 3 bases of the junction unmatched. The germline CDR1 and CDR2 sequences are LNHDA and SQIVND (reference sequence).

This sequence joins TRBV29-1 and TRBJ2-1; 16 nucleotides align to TRBD2. This CDR3 has 16 amino acids. The germline gives CDR1 SQVTM, CDR2 ANQGSEA. V dropped 5 bases and J dropped 7; count of bases not matched to a gene: 8. CDR3 in amino acids: CSVPGLAGGPGNEQFF. DNA of the CDR3: TGCAGCGTTCCGGGACTAGCGGGGGGGCCAGGAAATGAGCAGTTCTTC.

The V gene is TRBV6-5, the J gene TRBJ1-5; D is undetermined. Germline V gene data show CDR1 as MNHEY and CDR2 as SVGAGI. The CDR3 consists of 13 residues. The germline V and J ends were trimmed by 4 bases and 5 bases, with 9 bases remaining between them. This CDR3 is CASSLFGDQPQHF. For the CDR3, the DNA is TGTGCCAGCAGTTTATTCGGGGATCAGCCCCAGCATTTT.

The chain carries TRBV4-1 and TRBJ2-5, with 7 bases identical to TRBD1. The assigned J gene may be wrong: the sequence end matches TRBJ2-7 better. CDR3 length equals 15 residues. In germline, CDR1 is MGHRA, CDR2 YSYEKL. The CDR3 DNA follows: TGCGCCAGCAGCCAAGATGGACAGGTACCCTACGAGCAGTACTTC. Its protein product is CASSQDGQVPYEQYF.

The CDR3 DNA follows: TGTGCCAGCTCACCACGACAAATAAACACCGGGGAGCTGTTTTTT. This sequence encodes CASSPRQINTGELFF. This chain uses TRBV18 with TRBJ2-2; D call uncertain. Trimming shortened V by 1 base and J by 2 bases, and 8 bases separated the two germline ends. CDR3 length: 15 residues. Germline V gives CDR1 KGHSH, CDR2 LQKENI.

V gene TRBV11-2 combines with J gene TRBJ1-2, with D unresolved. The germline CDR1 and CDR2 sequences are SGHAT and FQNNGV. CDR3 size: 14 residues. The V gene lost 1 base and the J gene lost 4 bases, with 10 bases spanning the gap. CDR3 amino acids: CASSLGQLIYGYTF. CDR3 coding DNA: TGTGCCAGCAGCTTAGGCCAGTTAATCTATGGCTACACCTTC.